Sequencing of this TCR beta chain was carried out in a study of spatial heterogeneity in lung cancer. The wider study: The donors, 72 patients with untreated early-stage non-small cell lung cancer, provided the samples.

Time point meaning: blood at routine non-recurrence follow-up after resection. Whole RNA was taken from tumor, nontumor lung or frozen PBMC; it was then sequenced unsorted. This clonotype was seen ten or more times. Germline V gene sequence: CDR1 SGHAT, CDR2 FQNNGV. This CDR3 spans 14 amino acids. V shed 5 bases and J shed 3 bases, with 10 bases lying between them. TCRdb reprocessed the 5' RACE reads via MiXCR and lists one record per CDR3 protein. The table includes more than 30,000 distinct CDR3 sequences, about 10% detected once. This clonotype was obtained from a female donor with early-stage non-small cell lung cancer. The chain couples TRBV11-2 to TRBJ2-2; D is unclear. Sample: PBMCs, taken at follow-up. CDR3 region: CASSPAPDTGELFF. The CDR3 region has the DNA TGTGCCAGCAGCCCTGCGCCGGACACCGGGGAGCTGTTTTTT.